This TCR beta chain emerged from a study of technical replicates of blood from several donors. TCRdb's copy holds only in-frame clones and misses some; the assay was immunoSEQ multiplex PCR. This sample carries approximately 70,000 clones, roughly 96% of them seen once, and the ten largest clones take less than 0.25%. Germline lookup yields CDR1 LNHNV and CDR2 YYDKDF (reference sequence). J was trimmed by 0 bases and V by 0 bases; bases with no gene match: 10. The CDR3 totals 19 residues. The chain couples TRBV15 to TRBJ2-7; 11 bases match TRBD2. The sample was T cells isolated from PBMCs. This clonotype originated in a human donor in good health. As DNA, the CDR3 is TGTGCCACCAGCAGAGATGGTCGACTAGCGGGGTCCAGCTCCTACGAGCAGTACTTC. As protein: CATSRDGRLAGSSSYEQYF.